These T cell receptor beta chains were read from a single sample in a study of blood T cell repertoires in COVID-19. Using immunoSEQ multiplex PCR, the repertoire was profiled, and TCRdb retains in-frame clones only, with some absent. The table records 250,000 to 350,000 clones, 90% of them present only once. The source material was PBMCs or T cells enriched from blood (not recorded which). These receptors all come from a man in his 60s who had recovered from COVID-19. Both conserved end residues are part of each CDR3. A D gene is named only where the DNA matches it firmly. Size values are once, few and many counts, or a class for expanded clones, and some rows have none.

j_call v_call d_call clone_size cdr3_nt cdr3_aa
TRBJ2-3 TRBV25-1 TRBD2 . TGTGCCAGCAGTGAGACCCTAGCGGGACCCACAGATACGCAGTATTTT CASSETLAGPTDTQYF
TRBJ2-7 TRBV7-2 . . TGTGCCAGCAGCCGGATCATAGCCTTCCGAGGCAACGAGCAGTACTTC CASSRIIAFRGNEQYF
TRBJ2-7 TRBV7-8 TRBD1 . TGTGCCAGCAGCTTAGTGACAGGGTCCTACGAGCAGTACTTC CASSLVTGSYEQYF
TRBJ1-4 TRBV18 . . TGTGCCAGCTCCCCCTTTTCCCTGACAGGAGGTGCAGAAAAACTGTTTTTT CASSPFSLTGGAEKLFF
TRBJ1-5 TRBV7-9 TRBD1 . TGTGCCAGCAGCTCTACAGGGGGTCAGCCCCAGCATTTT CASSSTGGQPQHF
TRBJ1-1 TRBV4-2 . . TGTGCCAGCAGCCAAGATCGGCAGACAGAAGCTTTCTTT CASSQDRQTEAFF
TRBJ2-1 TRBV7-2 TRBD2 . TGTGCCAGCAGCCACCCGACTAGCGGGGGGCCTTACAATGAGCAGTTCTTC CASSHPTSGGPYNEQFF
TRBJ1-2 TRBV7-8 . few TGTGCCAGCAGCAGTCAGTATGGCTACACCTTC CASSSQYGYTF
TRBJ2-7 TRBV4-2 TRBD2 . TGTGCCAGCAGCCAAGATCTCCTAGCGGGGGACCCCTACGAGCAGTACTTC CASSQDLLAGDPYEQYF
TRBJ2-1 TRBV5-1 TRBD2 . TGCGCCAGCAGCCCCAGCGGGAGCGGATACAATGAGCAGTTCTTC CASSPSGSGYNEQFF
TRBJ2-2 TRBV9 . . TGTGCCAGCAGCCTAGGGACTCCGAACACCGGGGAGCTGTTTTTT CASSLGTPNTGELFF
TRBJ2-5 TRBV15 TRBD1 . TGTGCCACCAGCAGTACCGGGACAGGGAGGGCAGAGACCCAGTACTTC CATSSTGTGRAETQYF
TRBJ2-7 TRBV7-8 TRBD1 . TGTGCCAGCAGCTTAGCCCCGGGACAGGGAGTCTACGAGCAGTACTTC CASSLAPGQGVYEQYF
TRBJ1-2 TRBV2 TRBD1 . TGTGCCAGCAGAGGGCAGGGGGCGCGTGGCTACACCTTC CASRGQGARGYTF
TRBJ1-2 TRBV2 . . TGTGCCAGCAGTGAAACAGGGAACTATGGCTACACCTTC CASSETGNYGYTF
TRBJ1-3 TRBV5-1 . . TGCGCCAGCAGCTTGGGTGGAGACGGAAACACCATATATTTT CASSLGGDGNTIYF
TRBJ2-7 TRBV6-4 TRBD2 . TGTGCCAGCAGTGGGGGGGGGTACGAGCAGTACTTC CASSGGGYEQYF
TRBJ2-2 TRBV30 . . TGTGCCTGGAATAAGGGGATGAACACCGGGGAGCTGTTTTTT CAWNKGMNTGELFF
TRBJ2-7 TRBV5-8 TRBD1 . TGTGCCAGCAGCTCTTCGACAGGGGGCTTGAACTTC CASSSSTGGLNF
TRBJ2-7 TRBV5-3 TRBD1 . TGTGCCAGAAGTTGTGGAACAGGGGGCCTTACCTACGAGCAGTACTTC CARSCGTGGLTYEQYF
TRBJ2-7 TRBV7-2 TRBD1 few TGTGCCAGCAGCTTAAGCAACAGGGGAAAGTCCTACGAGCAGTACTTC CASSLSNRGKSYEQYF
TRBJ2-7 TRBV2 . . TGTGCCAGCGCAGACTCCTACGAGCAGTACTTC CASADSYEQYF
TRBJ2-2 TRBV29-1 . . TGCAGCGCCGCCCTAACCGGGGAGCTGTTTTTT CSAALTGELFF
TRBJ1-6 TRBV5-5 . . TGTGCCAGCAGCTTGGACCGGGTTGGGGGCTCACCCCTCCACTTT CASSLDRVGGSPLHF
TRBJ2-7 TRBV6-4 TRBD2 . TGTGCCAGCAGTGAGGTAGCGGGAGCTCCCTACGAGCAGTACTTC CASSEVAGAPYEQYF
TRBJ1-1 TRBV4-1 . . TGCGCCAGCAGTCGACAGGCCGAAATGGGGCAAGCTTTCTTT CASSRQAEMGQAFF
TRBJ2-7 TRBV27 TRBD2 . TGTGCCAGCAGTTTATCGTGGGGGGGACTCTACGAGCAGTACTTC CASSLSWGGLYEQYF
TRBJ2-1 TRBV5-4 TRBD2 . TGTGCCAGCAGTGCCGGGACTAGCGGTTACTCCTACAATGAGCAGTTCTTC CASSAGTSGYSYNEQFF
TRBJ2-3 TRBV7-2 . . TGTGCCAGCGGAAGGGGGGGGATATCTCGCACAGATACGCAGTATTTT CASGRGGISRTDTQYF
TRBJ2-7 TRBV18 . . TGTGCCAGCTCACCACTAGCGGAGTACTACGAGCAGTACTTC CASSPLAEYYEQYF
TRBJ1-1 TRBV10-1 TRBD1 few TGCGCCAGCACCTGCCGGGACAGGGGGTTTCGGACTGAAGCTTTCTTT CASTCRDRGFRTEAFF
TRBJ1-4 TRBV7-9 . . TGTGCCAGCAGCTCCCAGGGCGGAGCAGTTGAAAAACTGTTTTTT CASSSQGGAVEKLFF
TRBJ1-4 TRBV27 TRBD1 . TGTGCCAGCAGTCCCACAGGGGGCCGTGAAAAACTGTTTTTT CASSPTGGREKLFF
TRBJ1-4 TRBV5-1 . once TGCGCCAGCAGCTTGACACCAGTCACAACTAATGAAAAACTGTTTTTT CASSLTPVTTNEKLFF
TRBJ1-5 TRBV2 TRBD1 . TGTGCCAGCAGTGGAGATACCCGGGACAGGGGCTATAGCAATCAGCCCCAGCATTTT CASSGDTRDRGYSNQPQHF
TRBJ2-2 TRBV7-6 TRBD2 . TGTGCCAGCAGCGGTCCGGGACTAGCATTCGCCGGGGAGCTGTTTTTT CASSGPGLAFAGELFF
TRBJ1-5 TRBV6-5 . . TGTGCCAGCAGCCGCGACAGAAGCAATCAGCCCCAGCATTTT CASSRDRSNQPQHF
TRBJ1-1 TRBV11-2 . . TGTGCCAGCAGCGGCCCCTATCGGGTAGCTTTCTTT CASSGPYRVAFF
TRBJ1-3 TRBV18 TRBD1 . TGTGCCAGCTCACCCACGACAGGGGGCTTTGGAAACACCATATATTTT CASSPTTGGFGNTIYF
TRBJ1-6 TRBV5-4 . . TGTGCCAGCAGCTTGTACGGTGGCGGGGCCTATAATTCACCCCTCCACTTT CASSLYGGGAYNSPLHF
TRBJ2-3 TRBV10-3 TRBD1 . TGTGCCATCAGTGGACAGGGCGGCACAGATACGCAGTATTTT CAISGQGGTDTQYF
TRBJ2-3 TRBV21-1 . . TGTGCCAGCAGCCTCCCGAGGGCAGACACAGATACGCAGTATTTT CASSLPRADTDTQYF
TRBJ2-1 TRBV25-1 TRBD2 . TGTGCCAGCAGGCCACCGGGCGGGGGGGAACACAATGAGCAGTTCTTC CASRPPGGGEHNEQFF
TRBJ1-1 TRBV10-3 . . TGTGCCATCAGTGCCGCAGGGAACACTGAAGCTTTCTTT CAISAAGNTEAFF